This T cell receptor (beta chain) was captured by sequencing in a study of T cell responses to AZD1222 COVID-19 vaccine. The CDR3 covers 13 residues. Trimming took 6 bases from V and 6 from J, leaving 13 bases between them. Germline values: CDR1 SEHNR, CDR2 FQNEAQ (reference sequence). The data were produced by immunoSEQ multiplex PCR, yet TCRdb's version contains in-frame clones alone and is incomplete. The table records 150,000 to 200,000 clones, about 94% of them present only once. This receptor was identified in an adult in good health. The input for sequencing was peripheral blood, taken on day 0 of AZD1222 vaccination. The chain carries TRBV7-9 and TRBJ2-3; D remains unclear. The CDR3 loop is CASRALGQDTQYF. The CDR3 DNA reads TGTGCCAGCAGGGCCCTGGGTCAGGATACGCAGTATTTT. Full variable domain (outside the CDR3, taken from reference TRBV7-9 and TRBJ2-3): DTGVSQNPRHKITKRGQNVTFRCDPISEHNRLYWYRQTLGQGPEFLTYFQNEAQLEKSRLLSDRFSAERPKGSFSTLEIQRTEQGDSAMYLCASRALGQDTQYFGPGTRLTVL.